The sequence of this T cell receptor beta chain was determined in a study of CD8+CD57+ T cells in acquired aplastic anemia listed by TCRdb under 2018. In the study overall: A mean of around 3 ug of DNA, ranging from roughly 0.17 to 30 ug, was extracted from sorted CD4+ and CD8+ cells. CD8+CD57+ expansion was defined as frequency above the mean frequency observed in healthy subjects. Broad study findings and their caveats: Although some 28 CD8+ CDR3 sequences were shared by patients and controls, these sequences appeared highly expressed in patients and within the immunodominant clones of patients. No significant difference in CD8+ Simpson's diversity was found between patients and healthy controls (P=0.060).

CDR1 and CDR2, per the germline V gene, are SGHRS and YFSETQ. Its CDR3 holds 14 amino acids, cysteine through phenylalanine. Only the CDR3 region is kept as DNA, spanning 42 bases read in frame from base 1. Relative to germline, V is missing 0 bases and J is missing 8 bases, with 6 bases of the junction outside any gene match. For this clonotype: No antigen is known for it. Within one base of it there is no much larger clone, and no base qualities were kept.

Expansion of CD8+CD57+ cells had been shown by flow cytometry in the patients chosen for sequencing. Severe acquired aplastic anemia was diagnosed in all patients according to International Study of Aplastic Anemia and Agranulocytosis and Camitta criteria. At the time blood was sampled, none of the patients had received any therapy. The study deep-sequenced TCR repertoires of sorted CD4+ and CD8+ blood T cells from severe aplastic anemia patients and healthy subjects. In the USA, patient enrollment took place under clinicaltrials.gov protocols 00001620, 01623167, 00001397, 00071045, 00081523 and 00961064. Ficoll-Paque density gradient centrifugation was used to isolate peripheral blood mononuclear cells. Before DNA extraction, CD4+ and CD8+ T cells were sorted with FACS or magnetic beads. Genomic DNA was used as template for profiling of TCR beta VDJ combinations and CDR3 sequences. TCR repertoire sequencing was run on an Illumina HiSeq 2000. Regarding the original processing steps: TRBV/TRBJ rearrangement plots, CDR3 size and DJ length profiles, and Simpson's diversity index were used to assess repertoires. Whichever DNA sequence was most abundant in the deep sequencing data was defined as the immunodominant clone. CDR3 amino acid sequences were screened for sharing across subjects and were compared with published repertoires and the VDJdb database. TCRdb cleaned the public reads at Q25 with fastp, built clones with MiXCR and kept in-frame beta chains. Rows with a matching CDR3 protein are joined into one entry that keeps the most common DNA and genes. The V and J calls here are based on TCRdb, not the publication. This sample has a few hundred thousand distinct CDR3 sequences in its table, and about 80% of those were observed once. The ten top clones hold less than 50% of the sample.

The rearrangement combines TRBV5-1 with TRBJ2-3; TRBD2 fits 7 bases in the junction. The sequencing sample was made of sorted CD4+, CD8+, or CD8+CD57+ T cells (not recorded which) from PBMCs. The receptor comes from a human donor with aplastic anemia. The encoded CDR3 is CASSLDPAGLTQYF. The DNA reads TGCGCCAGCAGCTTGGATCCAGCGGGGCTTACGCAGTATTTT.